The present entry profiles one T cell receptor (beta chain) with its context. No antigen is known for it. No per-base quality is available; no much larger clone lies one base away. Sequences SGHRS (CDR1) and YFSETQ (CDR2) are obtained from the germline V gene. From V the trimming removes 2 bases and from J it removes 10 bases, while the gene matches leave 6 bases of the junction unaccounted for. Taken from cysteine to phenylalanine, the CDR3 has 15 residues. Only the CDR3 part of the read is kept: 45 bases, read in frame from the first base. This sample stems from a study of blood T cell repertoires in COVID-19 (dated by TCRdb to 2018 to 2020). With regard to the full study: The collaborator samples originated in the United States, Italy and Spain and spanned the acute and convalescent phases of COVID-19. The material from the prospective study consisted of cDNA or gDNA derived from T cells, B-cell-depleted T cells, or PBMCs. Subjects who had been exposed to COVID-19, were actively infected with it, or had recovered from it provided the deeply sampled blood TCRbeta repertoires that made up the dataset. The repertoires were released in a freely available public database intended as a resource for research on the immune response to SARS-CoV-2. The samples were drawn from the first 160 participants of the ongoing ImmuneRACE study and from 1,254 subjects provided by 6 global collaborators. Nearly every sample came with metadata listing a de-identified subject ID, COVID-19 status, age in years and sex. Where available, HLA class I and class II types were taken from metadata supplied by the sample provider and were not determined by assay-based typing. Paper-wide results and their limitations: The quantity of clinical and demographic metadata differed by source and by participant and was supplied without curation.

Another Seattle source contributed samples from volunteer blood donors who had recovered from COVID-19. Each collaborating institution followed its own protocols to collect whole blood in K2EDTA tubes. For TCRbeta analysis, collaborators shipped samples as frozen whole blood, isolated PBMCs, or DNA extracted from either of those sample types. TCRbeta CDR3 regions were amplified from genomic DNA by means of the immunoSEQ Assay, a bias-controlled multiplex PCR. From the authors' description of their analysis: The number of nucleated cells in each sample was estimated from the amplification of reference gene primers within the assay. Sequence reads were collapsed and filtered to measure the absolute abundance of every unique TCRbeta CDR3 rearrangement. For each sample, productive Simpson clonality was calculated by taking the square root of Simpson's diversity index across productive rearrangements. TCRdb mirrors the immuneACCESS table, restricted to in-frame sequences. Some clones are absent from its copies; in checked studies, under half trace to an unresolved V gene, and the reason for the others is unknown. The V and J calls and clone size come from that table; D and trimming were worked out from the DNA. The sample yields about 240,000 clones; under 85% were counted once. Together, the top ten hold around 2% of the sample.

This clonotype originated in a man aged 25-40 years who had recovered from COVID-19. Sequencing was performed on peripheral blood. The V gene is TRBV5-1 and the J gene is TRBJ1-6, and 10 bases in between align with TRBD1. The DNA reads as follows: TGCGCCAGCAGCTTATCTCTGACAGGGGGCTCACCCCTCCACTTT. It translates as CASSLSLTGGSPLHF.